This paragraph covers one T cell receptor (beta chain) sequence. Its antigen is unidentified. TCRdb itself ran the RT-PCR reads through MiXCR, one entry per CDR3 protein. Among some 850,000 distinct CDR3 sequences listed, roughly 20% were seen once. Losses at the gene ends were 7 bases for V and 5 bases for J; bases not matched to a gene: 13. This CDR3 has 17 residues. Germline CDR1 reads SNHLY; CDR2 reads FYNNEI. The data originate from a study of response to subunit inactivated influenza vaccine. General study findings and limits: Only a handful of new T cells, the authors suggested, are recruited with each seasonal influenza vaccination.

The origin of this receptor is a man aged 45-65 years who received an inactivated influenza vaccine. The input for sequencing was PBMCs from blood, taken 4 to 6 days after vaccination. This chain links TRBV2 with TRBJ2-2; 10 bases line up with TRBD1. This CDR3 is CASTLSGTGALTGELFF. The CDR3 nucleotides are TGTGCCAGCACCCTATCCGGGACAGGGGCTTTGACCGGGGAGCTGTTTTTT.